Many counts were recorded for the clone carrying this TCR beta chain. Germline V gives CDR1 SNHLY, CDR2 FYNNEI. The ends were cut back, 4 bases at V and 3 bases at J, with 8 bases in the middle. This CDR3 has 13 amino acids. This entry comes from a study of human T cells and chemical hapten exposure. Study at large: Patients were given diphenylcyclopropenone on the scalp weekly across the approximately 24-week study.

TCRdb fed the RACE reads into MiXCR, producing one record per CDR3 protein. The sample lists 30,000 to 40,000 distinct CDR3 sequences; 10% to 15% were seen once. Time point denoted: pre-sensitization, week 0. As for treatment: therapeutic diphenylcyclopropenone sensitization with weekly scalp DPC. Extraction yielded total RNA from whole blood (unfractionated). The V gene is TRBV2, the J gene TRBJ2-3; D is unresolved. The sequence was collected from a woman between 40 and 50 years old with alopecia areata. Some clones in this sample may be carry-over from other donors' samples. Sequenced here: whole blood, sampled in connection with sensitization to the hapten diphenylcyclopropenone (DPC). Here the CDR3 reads CASSVLETDTQYF. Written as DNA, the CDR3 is TGTGCCAGCAGTGTCCTAGAGACAGATACGCAGTATTTT.